The TCR beta chain described here comes from a study of cytomegalovirus exposure and HLA in healthy donors. Germline V CDR1 and CDR2: WSHSY, SAAADI. This CDR3 spans 13 amino acids. The V end was cut by 5 bases, the J end by 0 bases, with 4 bases between. The PCR used 60 Vbeta and 13 Jbeta primers. Clones were read by immunoSEQ multiplex PCR, and TCRdb kept only the in-frame ones, dropping some. This table holds around 130,000 clones, approximately 81% found once. Sequencing was carried out using PBMCs. The chain combines TRBV10-2 with TRBJ1-4; no firm D call. The receptor comes from a young man in good health and CMV-seronegative. CDR3 protein: CASSPATNEKLFF. CDR3 nucleotides: TGCGCCAGCAGTCCAGCAACTAATGAAAAACTGTTTTTT.